This TCR beta chain was observed in a study of shared clonotypes between healthy human individuals. The V gene's germline CDR1 is SGHRS and CDR2 YFSETQ. The ends lost 2 bases at V and 6 bases at J; junction bases unmatched: 12. The CDR3 loop spans 17 amino acids. The protocol was immunoSEQ multiplex PCR, while the TCRdb copy is restricted to in-frame clones and leaves out a portion. The sample carries about 2 million clones, approximately 95% recorded once. The origin of this receptor is a man younger than 35 in good health. The sample comprised naive CD4+ T cells sorted from blood. The subset denotes: CD45RA+ positively selected. This chain uses TRBV5-1 with TRBJ2-7; 12 bases are a match to TRBD2. The CDR3 here is CASSLSVLGLAGSEQYF. The CDR3 nucleotides read TGCGCCAGCAGCTTAAGTGTGTTGGGACTAGCGGGCTCCGAGCAGTACTTC.